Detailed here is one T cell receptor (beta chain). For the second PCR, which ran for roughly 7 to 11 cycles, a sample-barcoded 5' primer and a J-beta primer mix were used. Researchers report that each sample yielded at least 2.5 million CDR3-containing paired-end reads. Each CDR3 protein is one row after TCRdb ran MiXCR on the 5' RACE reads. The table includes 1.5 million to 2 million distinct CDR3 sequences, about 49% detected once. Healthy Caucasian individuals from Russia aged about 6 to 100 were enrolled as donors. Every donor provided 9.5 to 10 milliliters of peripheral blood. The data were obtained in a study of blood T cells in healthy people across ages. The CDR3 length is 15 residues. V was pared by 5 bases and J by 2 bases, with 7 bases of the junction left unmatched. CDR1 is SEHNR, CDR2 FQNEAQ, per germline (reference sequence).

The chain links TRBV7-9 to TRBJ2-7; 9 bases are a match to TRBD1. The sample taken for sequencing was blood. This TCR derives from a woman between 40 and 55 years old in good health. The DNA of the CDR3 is TGTGCCAGCAGCAGCACACAGGGGGCCCCCTACGAGCAGTACTTC. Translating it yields CASSSTQGAPYEQYF.